This is a list of T cell receptor beta chains from one sample in a study of T cell responses to AZD1222 COVID-19 vaccine. Assay: immunoSEQ multiplex PCR; the TCRdb copy retains only in-frame clones and omits some. The data show 150,000 or so clones, with approximately 93% seen just once and roughly 0.9% held by the top ten. The sequenced sample was peripheral blood, obtained on day 0 of AZD1222 vaccination. These receptors were taken from an adult in good health. Both conserved end residues are part of each CDR3. The D gene is left open where the match is weak. Size tells how often a clone was seen (once, few, many) or the class of an expanded clone, and some rows leave it out.

d_call: TRBD2
clone_size: NA
v_call: TRBV14
j_call: TRBJ2-3
cdr3_nt: TGTGCCAGCAGCCAAGAACGGGGGGGCCTTTTAACTGATACGCAGTATTTT
cdr3_aa: CASSQERGGLLTDTQYF

d_call: TRBD1
clone_size: once
v_call: TRBV7-9
j_call: TRBJ2-2
cdr3_nt: TGTGCCAGCAGCTTTTGGACAGGGGGCACCGGGGAGCTGTTTTTT
cdr3_aa: CASSFWTGGTGELFF

d_call: NA
clone_size: few
v_call: TRBV5-6
j_call: TRBJ2-7
cdr3_nt: TGTGCCAGCAGCTTGAGGGACACCTCCTACGAGCAGTACTTC
cdr3_aa: CASSLRDTSYEQYF

d_call: NA
clone_size: once
v_call: TRBV29-1
j_call: TRBJ2-7
cdr3_nt: TGCAGCGTTGAACTGACCTACGAGCAGTACTTC
cdr3_aa: CSVELTYEQYF

d_call: TRBD1
clone_size: NA
v_call: TRBV7-8
j_call: TRBJ1-5
cdr3_nt: TGTGCCAGCAGCTCGTCCCGGGACAGGGTCAATCAGCCCCAGCATTTT
cdr3_aa: CASSSSRDRVNQPQHF

d_call: TRBD1
clone_size: NA
v_call: TRBV4-1
j_call: TRBJ2-7
cdr3_nt: TGCGCCAGCAGCGCCAGACAGGGCCCCAACGAGCAGTACTTC
cdr3_aa: CASSARQGPNEQYF

d_call: NA
clone_size: NA
v_call: TRBV9
j_call: TRBJ1-2
cdr3_nt: TGTGCCAGCTCCCAGAGTGTCTATGGCTACACCTTC
cdr3_aa: CASSQSVYGYTF

d_call: NA
clone_size: NA
v_call: TRBV27
j_call: TRBJ2-2
cdr3_nt: TGTGCCACCCAACTGGGGGGGGGCCTGACCGGGGAGCTGTTTTTT
cdr3_aa: CATQLGGGLTGELFF

d_call: NA
clone_size: NA
v_call: TRBV7-9
j_call: TRBJ1-2
cdr3_nt: TGTGCCAGCAGCTTAGTTTCCTATGGCTACACCTTC
cdr3_aa: CASSLVSYGYTF

d_call: TRBD1
clone_size: NA
v_call: TRBV6-5
j_call: TRBJ2-1
cdr3_nt: TGTGCCAGCAGTTCAGGACAGGTATCCTACAATGAGCAGTTCTTC
cdr3_aa: CASSSGQVSYNEQFF

d_call: TRBD1
clone_size: NA
v_call: TRBV5-1
j_call: TRBJ1-4
cdr3_nt: TGCGCCAGCAGCTCCGGGACAGGGATGGAAGAAAAACTGTTTTTT
cdr3_aa: CASSSGTGMEEKLFF

d_call: TRBD2
clone_size: NA
v_call: TRBV12-3/TRBV12-4
j_call: TRBJ2-5
cdr3_nt: TGTGCCAGCACTCGGGGGGGAGAGACCCAGTACTTC
cdr3_aa: CASTRGGETQYF

d_call: TRBD1
clone_size: NA
v_call: TRBV28
j_call: TRBJ2-7
cdr3_nt: TGTGCCAGCAGGGGGGACAGTAGGTACGAGCAGTACTTC
cdr3_aa: CASRGDSRYEQYF

d_call: NA
clone_size: NA
v_call: TRBV3-1/TRBV3-2
j_call: TRBJ2-5
cdr3_nt: TGTGCCAGCAGCCCCCTGGAGGGGGGATGGGAGACCCAGTACTTC
cdr3_aa: CASSPLEGGWETQYF

d_call: NA
clone_size: NA
v_call: TRBV9
j_call: TRBJ2-5
cdr3_nt: TGTGCCAGCAGCCCAAGGGGCGGGGGCGCCAAAGAGACCCAGTACTTC
cdr3_aa: CASSPRGGGAKETQYF

d_call: NA
clone_size: NA
v_call: TRBV9
j_call: TRBJ1-1
cdr3_nt: TGTGCCAGCAGCGCCCTCCCCCAGGGGCCAACTGAAGCTTTCTTT
cdr3_aa: CASSALPQGPTEAFF

d_call: NA
clone_size: NA
v_call: TRBV5-8
j_call: TRBJ2-1
cdr3_nt: TGTGCCAGCAGCCAGGGACCTTTAGTTTACAATGAGCAGTTCTTC
cdr3_aa: CASSQGPLVYNEQFF

d_call: NA
clone_size: NA
v_call: TRBV30
j_call: TRBJ1-1
cdr3_nt: TGTGCCTGCTTACTGATGAACACTGAAGCTTTCTTT
cdr3_aa: CACLLMNTEAFF